This is a list of T cell receptor beta chains from one sample in a study of T cells in Graves' hyperthyroidism and ophthalmopathy. TCRdb reprocessed the multiplex PCR reads with MiXCR, giving one entry per CDR3 protein. The data show 460,000 or so distinct CDR3 sequences, with around an eighth seen just once and less than 20% held by the top ten. The specimen sequenced was blood. The receptors derive from a young woman with Graves' hyperthyroidism. The CDR3 runs from the conserved cysteine through the conserved F or W. Fields, in order: D gene, clone size, V gene, J gene, CDR3 length, CDR3 protein, CDR3 DNA. The D gene is left open where the match is weak. Clone size is stated in some rows and not others, as once, few, many or a class when expanded.

>.|many|TRBV19|TRBJ1-2|13
CATMRLGSYGYTF
TGTGCCACCATGAGGTTGGGGAGTTATGGCTACACCTTC
>.|few|TRBV7-9|TRBJ1-5|13
CASSLEGLQPQHF
TGTGCCAGCAGCTTGGAGGGCCTCCAGCCCCAGCATTTT
>.|many|TRBV6-1|TRBJ1-6|13
CASSEMGYSPLHF
TGTGCCAGCAGTGAAATGGGGTATTCACCCCTCCACTTT
>.|.|TRBV20-1|TRBJ2-1|18
CSARDGRVAELTYNEQFF
TGCAGTGCTAGAGATGGGCGGGTAGCGGAGTTGACTTACAATGAGCAGTTCTTC
>.|many|TRBV12-3/TRBV12-4|TRBJ2-2|16
CASRAPGHLNTGELFF
TGTGCCAGCAGAGCCCCGGGACACCTGAACACCGGGGAGCTGTTTTTT
>.|.|TRBV6-2/TRBV6-3|TRBJ2-4|16
CASSRRDASAKNIQYF
TGTGCCAGCAGCCGGCGGGACGCCTCAGCCAAAAACATTCAGTACTTC
>.|.|TRBV12-3/TRBV12-4|TRBJ2-1|16
CASSLAGGGLLNEQFF
TGTGCCAGCAGTTTAGCAGGGGGGGGACTCCTCAATGAGCAGTTCTTC
>.|.|TRBV10-3|TRBJ2-7|15
CAISDSRGGEDEQYF
TGTGCCATCAGTGACTCGCGCGGCGGTGAGGACGAGCAGTACTTC
>TRBD1|many|TRBV18|TRBJ1-1|14
CASSPAGQYTEAFF
TGTGCCAGCTCCCCGGCGGGACAGTACACTGAAGCTTTCTTT
>TRBD2|.|TRBV10-2|TRBJ2-7|16
CASSDPGGRAFREQYF
TGCGCCAGCAGTGATCCAGGCGGGAGGGCCTTTAGAGAGCAGTACTTC
>TRBD2|.|TRBV20-1|TRBJ2-3|15
CSARATSGSTDTQYF
TGCAGTGCTAGAGCCACTAGCGGAAGCACAGATACGCAGTATTTT
>TRBD2|few|TRBV20-1|TRBJ2-2|12
CSAPAGAGELFF
TGCAGTGCCCCGGCGGGGGCCGGGGAGCTGTTTTTT
>TRBD1|many|TRBV28|TRBJ1-4|16
CASSFLQGAWNEKLFF
TGTGCCAGCAGTTTCTTACAGGGGGCGTGGAATGAAAAACTGTTTTTT
>TRBD1|many|TRBV15|TRBJ1-2|17
CATSSPRTGARDYGYTF
TGTGCCACCAGCAGCCCCCGGACAGGGGCACGGGACTATGGCTACACCTTC
>.|.|TRBV5-1|TRBJ1-2|12
CASRFGEEGYTF
TGCGCCAGCAGATTCGGGGAAGAAGGCTACACCTTC
>.|few|TRBV6-1|TRBJ1-2|16
CASSQRISTANYGYTF
TGTGCCAGCAGTCAGCGGATTTCGACAGCTAACTATGGCTACACCTTC
>.|many|TRBV3-1|TRBJ1-2|12
CASSQSQGGYTF
TGTGCCAGCAGCCAAAGTCAGGGTGGCTACACCTTC
>.|many|TRBV27|TRBJ2-2|15
CASSDADHPSGELFF
TGTGCCAGCTCCGACGCGGACCATCCATCCGGGGAGCTGTTTTTT
>TRBD1|few|TRBV7-9|TRBJ1-2|15
CASSRESDRGLGYTF
TGTGCCAGCAGCCGTGAAAGCGACAGGGGCTTAGGCTACACCTTC
>.|many|TRBV14|TRBJ1-1|13
CASSPSLGLEAFF
TGTGCCAGCAGCCCTTCTTTGGGGCTTGAAGCTTTCTTT
>.|many|TRBV24-1|TRBJ2-1|12
CATGDEVNEQFF
TGTGCCACTGGGGACGAGGTCAATGAGCAGTTCTTC
>TRBD2|few|TRBV18|TRBJ2-6|18
CASSLTTSRNSGANVLTF
TGTGCCAGCTCACTAACGACTAGCAGAAACTCTGGGGCCAACGTCCTGACTTTC
>TRBD2|few|TRBV6-2/TRBV6-3|TRBJ2-2|15
CASSLSGSNTGELFF
TGTGCCAGCAGTCTTAGCGGGTCGAACACCGGGGAGCTGTTTTTT
>TRBD1|.|TRBV11-3|TRBJ2-7|17
CASSLTPGQGKSYEQYF
TGTGCCAGCAGCTTAACCCCCGGACAGGGTAAATCATACGAGCAGTACTTC
>TRBD1|.|TRBV19|TRBJ1-5|17
CASSTPPFGTGYQPQHF
TGTGCCAGTAGTACGCCCCCCTTTGGGACAGGGTATCAGCCCCAGCATTTT
>.|many|TRBV6-2/TRBV6-3|TRBJ2-5|14
CASRDTGIPETQYF
TGTGCCAGCCGCGACACAGGGATCCCGGAGACCCAGTACTTC
>.|many|TRBV18|TRBJ2-1|14
CASSPGPSYNEQFF
TGTGCCAGCTCACCAGGGCCCTCCTACAATGAGCAGTTCTTC
>TRBD1|.|TRBV19|TRBJ2-1|14
CASSQGQDYNEQFF
TGTGCCAGTAGTCAGGGACAGGATTACAATGAGCAGTTCTTC
>TRBD1|.|TRBV13|TRBJ2-1|17
CASSGGLDRDTYNEQFF
TGTGCCAGCAGCGGGGGATTAGACAGGGATACCTACAATGAGCAGTTCTTC
>.|many|TRBV10-3|TRBJ1-1|14
CAITLDRWGAEAFF
TGTGCCATCACCCTAGACAGGTGGGGGGCCGAAGCTTTCTTT
>.|many|TRBV19|TRBJ1-2|12
CASSNGNYGYTF
TGTGCCAGTAGTAACGGGAACTATGGCTACACCTTC
>.|.|TRBV6-1|TRBJ1-1|12
CASSSRNTEAIF
TGTGCCAGCAGTAGCAGGAACACTGAAGCTATCTTT
>TRBD1|.|TRBV2|TRBJ2-3|15
CASNDVGQGSDTQYF
TGTGCCAGCAATGACGTCGGACAGGGTTCGGATACGCAGTATTTT
>.|many|TRBV29-1|TRBJ1-1|10
CSAHNTEAFF
TGCAGCGCCCATAACACTGAAGCTTTCTTT
>TRBD2|.|TRBV11-2|TRBJ2-1|19
CASSSLAGAVISVYNEQFF
TGTGCCAGCAGCTCACTAGCGGGAGCCGTAATCTCTGTGTACAATGAGCAGTTCTTC
>TRBD1|.|TRBV3-1|TRBJ2-1|17
CASSQGIGTGSEGEQFF
TGTGCCAGCAGCCAGGGGATTGGGACAGGGTCAGAAGGGGAGCAGTTCTTC
>.|few|TRBV7-9|TRBJ2-1|13
CASTTGSYNEQFF
TGTGCCAGCACCACCGGCTCCTACAATGAGCAGTTCTTC